This T cell receptor (beta chain) was identified during a study of cytomegalovirus exposure and HLA in healthy donors. Findings and limits, study-wide: An ancestry cluster, one associated with Asian ancestry, reportedly showed fewer N-insertions than the roughly 670-donor mean in a later analysis. A later analysis showed TCR association rates differing by HLA locus, peaking at DRB1 and lowest at HLA-C.

Trimming cost V 3 bases and J 8 bases, with 13 bases left between them. CDR3 size: 13 residues. In germline, CDR1 is SEHNR, CDR2 FQNEAQ (reference sequence). Amplification used 60 Vbeta primers and 13 Jbeta primers. TCRdb keeps only in-frame clones here, not all; method: immunoSEQ multiplex PCR. The data hold fewer than 150,000 clones, with around 73% observed a single time. On this clone itself: Its antigen remains unknown.

The sequenced sample was PBMCs. This clonotype originated in a man between 50 and 59 years old in good health and CMV-seronegative. The chain recombines TRBV7-9 with TRBJ1-2; D is undetermined. CDR3 DNA sequence: TGTGCCAGCAGCTTTCTAGAAAAAGGCGGCTACACCTTC. This codes for CASSFLEKGGYTF.